These 10 T cell receptor beta chains share one sample of origin, sequenced in a study of T-cell reconstitution after alpha-beta-depleted transplantation in children. Preparation of the TCRbeta library involved a method that used unique molecular identifiers. TCRdb analysed the PCR reads with MiXCR anew, one entry per CDR3 protein. In the table there are about 900,000 distinct CDR3 sequences, 25% to 30% of which are singletons. The specimen was PBMCs, mostly from graft donor cells, collected 360 days after TCRalphabeta/CD19-depleted stem cell transplant. The source of these receptors is a boy less than two years old who had a stem cell transplant for SCID, so the T cells may come from the graft donor.

The rearrangement joins TRBV5-5 to TRBJ1-5; D not resolved. This CDR3 contains 14 residues. Per germline, CDR1 SGHKS and CDR2 YYEKEE (reference sequence). Trimming removed 1 base at V and 6 bases at J, with 11 bases between. CDR3 in amino acids: CASSLSAASQPQHF. The DNA for the CDR3 is TGTGCCAGCAGCTTGTCAGCCGCGAGTCAGCCCCAGCATTTT.

V gene TRBV27 combines with J gene TRBJ2-1; D may correspond to TRBD1 or TRBD2 (6 bases each). This CDR3 spans 16 amino acids. Germline lookup yields CDR1 MNHEY and CDR2 SMNVEV (reference sequence). V was trimmed by 6 bases and J by 3 bases, leaving 18 bases between them. This chain's CDR3 is CASSPGGRIVYNEQFF. CDR3 coding DNA: TGTGCCAGCAGCCCCGGGGGCAGAATAGTCTACAATGAGCAGTTCTTC.

This clonotype appeared a few times. The chain employs TRBV20-1 and TRBJ2-1, with TRBD1 as a possible D gene (5 bases). Germline-derived CDR1 and CDR2 are DFQATT and SNEGSKA (reference sequence). V was trimmed by 5 bases and J by 5 bases, leaving 13 bases between them. This CDR3 has 13 amino acids. The CDR3 sequence: CSAQGHLDNEQFF. Written as DNA, the CDR3 is TGCAGTGCTCAAGGACATTTGGACAATGAGCAGTTCTTC.

The CDR3 protein is CASSEFDIQYF. The DNA of the CDR3 is TGTGCCAGCAGTGAATTTGACATTCAGTACTTC. This chain uses TRBV25-1 with TRBJ2-4; D gene uncertain. V was cut by 1 base and J by 8 bases, with 3 bases left in between. CDR1 is MGHDK, CDR2 SYGVNS, per germline. The CDR3 covers 11 residues. Combining the CDR3 with reference TRBV25-1 and TRBJ2-4 gives the whole variable domain EADIYQTPRYLVIGTGKKITLECSQTMGHDKMYWYQQDPGMELHLIHYSYGVNSTEKGDLSSESTVSRIRTEHFPLTLESARPSHTSQYLCASSEFDIQYFGAGTRLSVL.

V usage is TRBV7-2 and J usage is TRBJ2-1; 9 nucleotides agree with TRBD1. Germline V lookup: CDR1 SGHTA, CDR2 FQGNSA. The V segment lost 1 base and the J segment 4 bases; nucleotides outside the gene matches: 8. The CDR3 consists of 17 residues. CDR3 protein: CASSLGIRDRVYNEQFF. The CDR3, as DNA: TGTGCCAGCAGCTTAGGGATTCGGGACAGGGTTTACAATGAGCAGTTCTTC.

This clonotype occurred many times. This rearrangement joins TRBV28 to TRBJ2-7; 7 positions agree with TRBD1. CDR3 length: 14 residues. With V trimmed by 11 bases and J by 1 base, 11 bases remained unmatched. CDR1 MDHEN and CDR2 SYDVKM come from the germline V gene. The CDR3 nucleotides read TGTGCCGCAGTACAACCAGGGGGTTCCTACGAGCAGTACTTC. This translates into CAAVQPGGSYEQYF.

This clonotype was observed at least ten times. The chain has TRBV2 and TRBJ2-1; possibly TRBD1 or TRBD2 for D (5 bases each). The CDR3 extends over 16 amino acids. Germline V CDR1 and CDR2: SNHLY, FYNNEI. Deletions cut 5 bases from V and 3 bases from J, with 17 bases between. The CDR3: CASSRDWDGRYNEQFF. The CDR3 DNA reads TGTGCCAGCAGTAGGGATTGGGACGGTCGCTACAATGAGCAGTTCTTC.

This sequence joins TRBV4-3 and TRBJ1-2; D is ambiguous. V was cut by 1 base and J by 1 base, with 16 bases left in between. The CDR3 runs 17 residues. Germline values: CDR1 LGHNA, CDR2 YSLEER. The CDR3 bases are TGCGCCAGCAGCCAAGGTGATGAGGTCCCCGGTAACTATGGCTACACCTTC. Translation gives CASSQGDEVPGNYGYTF.

The chain couples TRBV7-6 to TRBJ1-3; 9 nucleotides agree with TRBD1. The CDR3 has 19 amino acids. CDR1 and CDR2 from the germline V gene are SGHVS and FNYEAQ. The V and J ends lost 1 base and 1 base, in that order; junction bases with no gene match: 11. The CDR3 coding sequence is TGTGCCAGCAGCTTAGGGTCGCTTGGGACAGGGTATTCTGGAAACACCATATATTTT. Protein: CASSLGSLGTGYSGNTIYF.

V usage is TRBV10-3 and J usage is TRBJ2-3, with D uncertain. The V and J ends lost 6 bases and 1 base respectively, with 8 bases between them. This CDR3 region has 13 residues. Germline CDR1 reads ENHRY; CDR2 reads SYGVKD. CDR3: CAIRDPGTDTQYF. For the CDR3, the DNA is TGTGCCATCAGGGACCCCGGCACAGATACGCAGTATTTT.